Presented here are 27 T cell receptor beta chains from one specimen sequenced in a study of CD8+CD57+ T cells in acquired aplastic anemia. The template used for profiling TCR beta VDJ and CDR3 was genomic DNA. MiXCR was run by TCRdb on the reads, yielding one entry per CDR3 protein. The sample lists fewer than 250,000 distinct CDR3 sequences, around 45% occurring once. Only patients with CD8+CD57+ cell expansion on flow cytometry were chosen for sequencing. Sequenced input: sorted CD4+, CD8+, or CD8+CD57+ T cells (not recorded which) from PBMCs. Source of these receptors: a human donor with aplastic anemia.

This clonotype appeared a few times. The chain couples TRBV4-2 to TRBJ1-1; D not certain. V was cut by 7 bases and J by 3 bases, with 15 bases left in between. The CDR3 runs 14 residues. CDR1 and CDR2 (germline): LGHNA, YNFKEQ. The CDR3 nucleotides are TGTGCCAGCAAGGCTCTCCACTGGGACACTGAAGCTTTCTTT. This encodes CASKALHWDTEAFF.

This clonotype was observed at least ten times. The chain combines TRBV15 with TRBJ1-5, with D unresolved. The germline V and J ends were trimmed by 4 bases and 4 bases, with 8 bases remaining between them. CDR3 size: 13 residues. Germline CDR1 and CDR2: LNHNV and YYDKDF (reference sequence). CDR3 sequence (DNA): TGTGCCACCAGCAACCGGGGTAATCAGCCCCAGCATTTT. Protein: CATSNRGNQPQHF.

In its sample, this clonotype was seen many times. V and J are TRBV5-6 and TRBJ1-5, with 9 bases matching TRBD1. V shed 2 bases and J 5 bases; nucleotides not matched to a gene: 5. CDR3 size: 15 residues. Germline CDR1 is SGHDT and CDR2 is YYEEEE. DNA for the CDR3: TGTGCCAGCAGCTTCGGGACAGGGAGGCATCAGCCCCAGCATTTT. Translated, it gives CASSFGTGRHQPQHF.

This clonotype appeared many times. This CDR3 reads CASSFVLQNPYEQYF. The CDR3, as DNA: TGTGCCAGCAGCTTTGTCCTCCAAAACCCCTACGAGCAGTACTTC. This sequence joins TRBV7-9 and TRBJ2-7, with D uncertain. The CDR3 consists of 15 residues. The germline V and J ends were trimmed by 3 bases and 2 bases, with 14 bases remaining between them. CDR1 is SEHNR, CDR2 FQNEAQ, per germline (reference sequence).

This clonotype was detected ten times or more. The V gene is TRBV5-1, the J gene TRBJ2-7; the match to TRBD1 covers 7 bases. The CDR3 sequence is 14 residues long. V trimming: 0 bases; J trimming: 5 bases; junction bases outside the gene matches: 5. CDR1 and CDR2 from the germline V gene are SGHRS and YFSETQ. The CDR3 protein is CASSLEGQVNEQYF. In DNA form, the CDR3 reads TGCGCCAGCAGCTTGGAAGGACAGGTCAACGAGCAGTACTTC. Full variable domain (outside the CDR3, taken from reference TRBV5-1 and TRBJ2-7): KAGVTQTPRYLIKTRGQQVTLSCSPISGHRSVSWYQQTPGQGLQFLFEYFSETQRNKGNFPGRFSGRQFSNSRSEMNVSTLELGDSALYLCASSLEGQVNEQYFGPGTRLTVT.

This clonotype has a count of ten or more. V and J are TRBV7-9 and TRBJ2-2; 9 bases are a match to TRBD1. CDR3 size: 18 residues. Germline assignment: CDR1 SEHNR and CDR2 FQNEAQ (reference sequence). Germline trimming cut 5 bases from V and 5 bases from J; bases unmatched to any gene: 15. The CDR3 here is CASSPPDPGQGRTGELFF. The CDR3 coding sequence is TGTGCCAGCAGCCCCCCGGACCCGGGACAGGGTAGGACCGGGGAGCTGTTTTTT.

The V gene is TRBV9, the J gene TRBJ2-2; D gene uncertain. V lost 3 bases to trimming and J lost 7 bases, with 7 bases between them. Germline assignment: CDR1 SGDLS and CDR2 YYNGEE. The CDR3 spans 12 residues. This CDR3 reads CASSDTGGELFF. CDR3 in DNA: TGTGCCAGCAGCGATACCGGCGGGGAGCTGTTTTTT.

There are many counts of this clonotype. The chain recombines TRBV20-1 with TRBJ1-5, with D possibly matching TRBD1 (6 bases). Deletions cut 3 bases from V and 7 bases from J, with 22 bases between. Germline V gives CDR1 DFQATT, CDR2 SNEGSKA (reference sequence). CDR3 length: 16 residues. This chain's CDR3 is CSASDTGRQGMQPQHF. The CDR3 DNA sequence: TGCAGTGCTAGCGACACAGGGCGGCAGGGTATGCAGCCCCAGCATTTT.

Regarding this clonotype: Being one base from a much bigger clone, this may be a read error. The chain combines TRBV7-2 with TRBJ2-3, with 10 bases that match TRBD1. This CDR3 is built from 16 residues. From germline, CDR1 is SGHTA and CDR2 FQGNSA. Unmatched junction bases numbered 1, after V lost 0 bases and J lost 1 base. CDR3 residues: CASSLAGTGGTDTQYF. As DNA, the CDR3 is TGTGCCAGCAGCTTAGCTGGGACAGGGGGCACAGATACGCAGTATTTT.

The chain couples TRBV7-9 to TRBJ2-7, with 9 bases lining up with TRBD2. Germline V gene data show CDR1 as SEHNR and CDR2 as FQNEAQ (reference sequence). V trimming: 5 bases; J trimming: 2 bases; junction bases outside the gene matches: 7. There are 15 residues in the CDR3. CDR3 bases: TGTGCCAGCAGCCGAGGGCTAGCGGGGACCTACGAGCAGTACTTC. As protein: CASSRGLAGTYEQYF.

The chain couples TRBV3-1 to TRBJ1-1; D unresolved. The CDR3 spans 13 residues. The V gene's germline CDR1 is LGHDT and CDR2 YNNKEL (reference sequence). The V gene lost 0 bases and the J gene lost 6 bases, with 8 bases spanning the gap. CDR3 bases: TGTGCCAGCAGCCAAGAGGAATGGGCTGAAGCTTTCTTT. This sequence encodes CASSQEEWAEAFF.

The V and J genes are TRBV10-3 and TRBJ1-1, with D perhaps matching TRBD1 (5 bases). V dropped 3 bases and J dropped 4 bases, with 12 bases sitting between them. CDR3 length equals 14 residues. Germline V gene lookup returns CDR1 ENHRY and CDR2 SYGVKD. The CDR3 nucleotides read TGTGCCATCAGTGAAGGAGGGGACTCCACTGAAGCTTTCTTT. This gives the protein CAISEGGDSTEAFF.

There are many counts of this clonotype. The CDR3 DNA reads as TGTGCCAGCATCCAAGGTGGGACAGAGACTAACTATGGCTACACCTTC. Protein product: CASIQGGTETNYGYTF. The chain couples TRBV2 to TRBJ1-2; 7 bases line up with TRBD1. V lost 7 bases, J lost 0 bases, and 11 bases stayed unmatched. The CDR3 contains 16 residues. Germline assignment: CDR1 SNHLY and CDR2 FYNNEI.

The chain links TRBV27 to TRBJ1-2; 7 bases map to TRBD1. This CDR3 region has 16 residues. V shed 0 bases, J shed 4 bases, and the junction held 8 bases outside the gene matches. Germline V gives CDR1 MNHEY, CDR2 SMNVEV (reference sequence). In DNA, the CDR3 is TGTGCCAGCAGTTTATCCACCGGACAGGAGGGCTATGGCTACACCTTC. The encoded protein is CASSLSTGQEGYGYTF.

The rearrangement uses TRBV7-8 and TRBJ2-2; D assignment may be TRBD1 or TRBD2 (5 bases each). The V and J ends lost 10 bases and 3 bases respectively, with 15 bases between them. Germline V gives CDR1 SGHVS, CDR2 FQNEAQ. CDR3 length: 14 amino acids. For the CDR3, the DNA is TGTGCCAATGGGCGGCAGGGAGACACCGGGGAGCTGTTTTTT. It translates to CANGRQGDTGELFF.

This clonotype was counted only a few times. The chain has TRBV7-9 and TRBJ2-7; D is unresolved. The germline V and J ends were trimmed by 5 bases and 2 bases, with 13 bases remaining between them. The CDR3 runs 14 residues. Germline lookup yields CDR1 SEHNR and CDR2 FQNEAQ (reference sequence). The CDR3 nucleotides read TGTGCCAGCAGCCCCCCGACAAGCACCTACGAGCAGTACTTC. Its translation: CASSPPTSTYEQYF.

This clonotype has just a few counts. The chain employs TRBV4-2 and TRBJ2-1, with a weak D call TRBD2 (6 bases). Between the trimmed V and J ends, which lost 4 bases and 8 bases, there was a span of 15 bases. The germline CDR1 and CDR2 sequences are LGHNA and YNFKEQ. CDR3 length: 14 amino acids. The CDR3 is CASSPEGGGDEQFF. The CDR3 nucleotides read TGTGCCAGCAGCCCGGAGGGCGGTGGGGATGAGCAGTTCTTC.

V gene TRBV10-3 combines with J gene TRBJ2-1; 8 bases map to TRBD1. This CDR3 has 16 residues. Germline V gene sequence: CDR1 ENHRY, CDR2 SYGVKD. The V and J ends lost 3 bases and 5 bases, in that order; junction bases with no gene match: 9. Here the CDR3 reads CAISDKTGASDNEQFF. The CDR3 bases are TGTGCCATCAGTGATAAGACAGGGGCTAGCGACAATGAGCAGTTCTTC.

V gene TRBV7-2 combines with J gene TRBJ2-7; 7 bases map to TRBD1. V shed 6 bases, J shed 3 bases, and the junction held 5 bases outside the gene matches. From germline, CDR1 is SGHTA and CDR2 FQGNSA. This CDR3 region has 13 residues. This CDR3 is CASRQGRDYEQYF. For the CDR3, the DNA is TGTGCCAGCAGACAGGGGCGAGACTACGAGCAGTACTTC.

The rearrangement links TRBV20-1 to TRBJ2-7; weak D call: TRBD1 (5 bases). V lost 7 bases to trimming and J lost 5 bases, with 18 bases between them. Germline V lookup: CDR1 DFQATT, CDR2 SNEGSKA (reference sequence). This CDR3 comprises 13 residues. Here the CDR3 reads CSVQARTLDEQYF. The CDR3 DNA reads TGCAGTGTCCAGGCTAGGACACTCGACGAGCAGTACTTC.

With respect to this clonotype: A read error may explain this, as a much larger clone is one base away. The rearrangement uses TRBV14 and TRBJ2-5; D is unclear. The CDR3 spans 17 residues. The germline V and J ends were trimmed by 0 bases and 1 base, with 15 bases remaining between them. The germline CDR1 and CDR2 sequences are SGHDN and FVKESK. In nucleotides, the CDR3 is TGTGCCAGCAGCCAAGATTGGGGATTTTGGTTCCAAGAGACCCAGTACTTC. Translated: CASSQDWGFWFQETQYF.

In this sample, this clonotype turned up once. DNA of the CDR3: TGTGCCAGCGACAGGGCTGGGGCCAACGTCCTGACTTTC. Translating gives CASDRAGANVLTF. The chain employs TRBV6-1 and TRBJ2-6; the match to TRBD1 covers 7 bases. J lost 2 bases, V lost 8 bases, and 0 bases had no gene match. The CDR3 is made up of 13 amino acids. Per germline, CDR1 MNHNS and CDR2 SASEGT.

To note about this clonotype: This may be a read error: a much more frequent sequence differs by one nucleotide. This chain links TRBV4-1 with TRBJ1-1, with D possibly being TRBD1 (6 bases). The CDR3 runs 16 residues. Germline CDR1 reads MGHRA; CDR2 reads YSYEKL. The CDR3 sequence: CASSLNGQLKGTGAFF. CDR3 nucleotides: TGCGCCAGCAGCCTGAATGGACAGCTAAAGGGCACTGGAGCTTTCTTT.

This clonotype was observed many times. This rearrangement joins TRBV11-2 to TRBJ1-6; the D is unclear. The V gene lost 5 bases and the J gene lost 8 bases, with 13 bases spanning the gap. The V gene's germline CDR1 is SGHAT and CDR2 FQNNGV. CDR3 length equals 14 residues. The CDR3 spells CASSQALGHSPLHF. The CDR3 DNA follows: TGTGCCAGCAGCCAAGCATTAGGGCATTCACCCCTCCACTTT.

This clonotype was detected many times. The chain couples TRBV6-1 to TRBJ2-1; 7 positions match TRBD2. CDR1 MNHNS and CDR2 SASEGT come from the germline V gene. J gave up 5 bases and V 5 bases, and 6 bases lay outside the gene matches. This CDR3 is built from 14 residues. The CDR3: CASSMLAENNEQFF. The DNA for the CDR3 is TGTGCCAGCAGTATGCTAGCGGAGAACAATGAGCAGTTCTTC.

The CDR3 is CASNRLNSNQPQHF. CDR3 DNA: TGTGCCAGCAACAGGCTTAATAGCAATCAGCCCCAGCATTTT. The chain employs TRBV6-1 and TRBJ1-5; TRBD1 is a possible D gene (5 bases). V was trimmed by 7 bases and J by 0 bases, leaving 10 bases between them. The CDR3 is 14 residues long. Germline V gene sequence: CDR1 MNHNS, CDR2 SASEGT.

Many counts were recorded for this clonotype. The V call is TRBV19, the J call TRBJ2-2, with 7 nucleotides matching TRBD1. Germline CDR1 is LNHDA and CDR2 is SQIVND (reference sequence). With 10 bases clipped from V and 0 bases from J, the junction kept 11 bases outside the gene matches. CDR3 size: 16 residues. CDR3 sequence (DNA): TGTGCCACCAACGACAGGGATCTAGCGAACACCGGGGAGCTGTTTTTT. Protein sequence: CATNDRDLANTGELFF.